Listed below are T cell receptor beta chains from one sample, sequenced in a study of blood T cells in healthy people across ages. In TCRdb, the 5' RACE reads were re-called with MiXCR into one record per CDR3 protein. The table lists some 900,000 distinct CDR3 sequences, more than 25% of them singletons. The sequenced sample consisted of blood. These receptors came from a woman aged 80 or over in good health. Each CDR3 is given with its conserved first and last residue. The D gene is left open where the match is weak. Only some rows state a clone size, as once, few, many or a class for expanded clones.

>many|TRBJ2-1|.|TRBV5-6
CASSLERGREQFF
TGTGCCAGCAGCTTGGAAAGGGGCCGAGAGCAGTTCTTC
>many|TRBJ2-7|.|TRBV3-1
CASRGEAVSPYEQYF
TGTGCCAGCAGGGGAGAGGCAGTTTCCCCGTACGAGCAGTACTTC
>few|TRBJ2-1|.|TRBV18
CASSPPGPDYNEQFF
TGTGCCAGCTCACCACCGGGGCCGGACTACAATGAGCAGTTCTTC
>.|TRBJ1-5|TRBD1|TRBV20-1
CSASGQISNQPQHF
TGCAGTGCTTCGGGACAGATTAGCAATCAGCCCCAGCATTTT
>.|TRBJ1-4|TRBD1|TRBV25-1
CASSIPGQEATNEKLFF
TGTGCCAGCAGTATCCCGGGACAGGAAGCAACTAATGAAAAACTGTTTTTT
>.|TRBJ2-3|TRBD1|TRBV15
CATSRPGTGRTDTQYF
TGTGCCACCAGCAGACCAGGGACAGGTCGCACAGATACGCAGTATTTT
>many|TRBJ2-7|.|TRBV7-2
CASSFDSSSYEQYF
TGTGCCAGCAGCTTTGACTCGAGCTCCTACGAGCAGTACTTC
>.|TRBJ1-4|TRBD1|TRBV5-1
CASSLRGQGSEKLFF
TGCGCCAGCAGCTTGAGGGGACAGGGGAGTGAAAAACTGTTTTTT
>many|TRBJ2-5|.|TRBV7-2
CASRARRGARETQYF
TGTGCCAGCAGAGCCAGACGTGGGGCCCGGGAGACCCAGTACTTC
>many|TRBJ1-4|.|TRBV4-3
CASSGSGRSGNEKLFF
TGCGCCAGCAGCGGTAGCGGACGCAGCGGTAATGAAAAACTGTTTTTT
>.|TRBJ2-3|.|TRBV30
CAWSVGGATDTQYF
TGTGCCTGGAGTGTTGGCGGGGCCACAGATACGCAGTATTTT
>many|TRBJ2-7|.|TRBV6-5
CASSSDRDTSYEQYF
TGTGCCAGCAGTTCCGACCGGGACACATCCTACGAGCAGTACTTC
>few|TRBJ1-5|.|TRBV2
CASSEPGVRNQPQHF
TGTGCCAGCAGTGAACCAGGGGTACGCAATCAGCCCCAGCATTTT
>many|TRBJ2-7|.|TRBV29-1
CSVVDRFYEQYF
TGCAGCGTTGTGGACAGATTTTACGAGCAGTACTTC
>.|TRBJ2-3|.|TRBV6-4
CASSDGLATDTQYF
TGTGCCAGCAGTGACGGGCTCGCCACAGATACGCAGTATTTT
>many|TRBJ2-3|TRBD1|TRBV6-2/TRBV6-3
CASSSSDRATDTQYF
TGTGCCAGCAGTTCCTCGGACAGGGCCACAGATACGCAGTATTTT
>many|TRBJ2-5|.|TRBV7-8
CASSLVPRRGTQYF
TGTGCCAGCAGCTTAGTTCCCAGGAGGGGGACCCAGTACTTC
>many|TRBJ2-5|TRBD1|TRBV5-1
CASSLAGTEVGTQYF
TGCGCCAGCAGCTTGGCGGGGACAGAGGTTGGGACCCAGTACTTC
>many|TRBJ2-3|.|TRBV9
CASSVLLGGGTDTQYF
TGTGCCAGCAGCGTCTTACTAGGAGGGGGCACAGATACGCAGTATTTT
>.|TRBJ2-2|.|TRBV2
CASSEGGGRTGELFF
TGTGCCAGCAGTGAGGGTGGGGGACGCACCGGGGAGCTGTTTTTT
>many|TRBJ1-5|TRBD1|TRBV29-1
CSVLVGTGNYRNQPQHF
TGCAGCGTTCTTGTCGGGACAGGGAACTATCGCAATCAGCCCCAGCATTTT
>many|TRBJ2-6|.|TRBV6-2/TRBV6-3
CASSSAGSGANVLTF
TGTGCCAGCAGTTCCGCGGGGTCTGGGGCCAACGTCCTGACTTTC
>many|TRBJ2-7|.|TRBV5-1
CASREGAADEQYF
TGCGCCAGCAGGGAGGGGGCGGCGGACGAGCAGTACTTC
>.|TRBJ2-7|TRBD2|TRBV6-2/TRBV6-3
CASNNVLADLFYEQYF
TGTGCCAGCAATAACGTACTAGCGGACCTCTTCTACGAGCAGTACTTC
>many|TRBJ2-1|.|TRBV10-3
CAISDVAEQFF
TGTGCCATCAGTGACGTCGCCGAGCAGTTCTTC
>few|TRBJ1-5|.|TRBV20-1
CSARDRGHNQNFNQPQHF
TGCAGTGCTAGAGATAGGGGCCATAACCAAAACTTCAATCAGCCCCAGCATTTT
>.|TRBJ1-5|.|TRBV20-1
CSARRGGKEDQPQHF
TGCAGTGCTAGAAGGGGGGGCAAAGAGGATCAGCCCCAGCATTTT
>.|TRBJ1-2|.|TRBV7-9
CASSFSRGGYTF
TGTGCCAGCAGCTTCTCGAGGGGCGGCTACACCTTC
>.|TRBJ2-1|.|TRBV5-1
CASSPPQATYNEQFF
TGCGCCAGCAGTCCGCCACAGGCCACCTACAATGAGCAGTTCTTC
>many|TRBJ2-6|TRBD1|TRBV18
CASSRTKDRRSSGANVLTF
TGTGCCAGCTCACGGACGAAGGACAGGCGTTCGTCTGGGGCCAACGTCCTGACTTTC
>many|TRBJ1-5|TRBD1|TRBV6-2/TRBV6-3
CASSRGTGARIGNQPQHF
TGTGCCAGCAGTCGTGGGACAGGGGCAAGAATCGGCAATCAGCCCCAGCATTTT
>.|TRBJ1-1|.|TRBV12-3/TRBV12-4
CASSTDPNTEAFF
TGTGCCAGCAGTACCGATCCAAACACTGAAGCTTTCTTT
>many|TRBJ2-5|TRBD2|TRBV10-1
CASSKGLAGEETQYF
TGCGCCAGCAGTAAGGGACTAGCGGGGGAAGAGACCCAGTACTTC
>many|TRBJ2-1|.|TRBV6-5
CASSRPGVGSYNEQFF
TGTGCCAGCAGCCGCCCCGGGGTGGGCTCCTACAATGAGCAGTTCTTC
>.|TRBJ2-1|.|TRBV3-1
CASSQAPPGNEQFF
TGTGCCAGCAGCCAAGCACCCCCCGGCAATGAGCAGTTCTTC
>few|TRBJ1-2|.|TRBV2
CASSNQGGNYGYTF
TGTGCCAGCAGTAACCAGGGAGGTAACTATGGCTACACCTTC
>once|TRBJ1-4|TRBD1|TRBV7-9
CASSSDRDEKLFF
TGTGCCAGCAGCTCGGACAGGGATGAAAAACTGTTTTTT
>.|TRBJ1-2|.|TRBV20-1
CSARDPGQCGYTF
TGCAGTGCTAGGGACCCTGGACAGTGTGGCTACACCTTC
>.|TRBJ2-1|.|TRBV9
CASSLVSGHYNEQFF
TGTGCCAGCAGCCTCGTGAGTGGGCACTACAATGAGCAGTTCTTC
>few|TRBJ2-5|TRBD2|TRBV24-1
CATSDPLSGGLQKTQYF
TGTGCCACCAGTGATCCATTAAGCGGGGGGCTCCAAAAGACCCAGTACTTC
>few|TRBJ1-2|.|TRBV18
CASSPKEAAGYTF
TGTGCCAGCTCACCTAAGGAAGCGGCTGGCTACACCTTC
>many|TRBJ2-3|TRBD1|TRBV12-3/TRBV12-4
CASSFSWTGLADTQYF
TGTGCCAGCAGTTTCTCCTGGACAGGGCTCGCAGATACGCAGTATTTT
>many|TRBJ2-5|.|TRBV20-1
CSARGAESIETQYF
TGCAGTGCTAGGGGAGCCGAGAGCATAGAGACCCAGTACTTC
>few|TRBJ2-7|.|TRBV20-1
CSARVPGHGPPQYF
TGCAGTGCTCGGGTCCCGGGACATGGCCCCCCTCAGTACTTC
>.|TRBJ2-1|TRBD1|TRBV24-1
CATSDSGTGSYNEQFF
TGTGCCACCAGTGACTCAGGGACAGGGTCCTACAATGAGCAGTTCTTC
>many|TRBJ2-7|.|TRBV15
CATSPPGYDEQYF
TGTGCCACCAGCCCGCCGGGTTATGACGAGCAGTACTTC
>.|TRBJ2-7|TRBD2|TRBV20-1
CSGGRDGEQYF
TGCAGTGGGGGGAGGGACGGCGAGCAGTACTTC
>.|TRBJ1-2|.|TRBV20-1
CSASARTAGGYTF
TGCAGTGCTAGCGCTAGGACCGCTGGTGGCTACACCTTC